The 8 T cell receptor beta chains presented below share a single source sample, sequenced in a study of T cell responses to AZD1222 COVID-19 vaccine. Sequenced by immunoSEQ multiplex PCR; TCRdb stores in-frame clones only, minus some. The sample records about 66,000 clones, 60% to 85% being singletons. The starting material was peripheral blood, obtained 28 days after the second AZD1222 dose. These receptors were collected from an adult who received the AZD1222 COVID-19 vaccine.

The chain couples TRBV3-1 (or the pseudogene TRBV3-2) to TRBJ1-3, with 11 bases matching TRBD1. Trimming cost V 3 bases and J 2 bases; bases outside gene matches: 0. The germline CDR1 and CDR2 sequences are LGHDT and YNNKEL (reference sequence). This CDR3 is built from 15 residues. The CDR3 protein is CASSQGQGAGNTIYF. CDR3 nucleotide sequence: TGTGCCAGCAGCCAGGGACAGGGGGCTGGAAACACCATATATTTT.

The CDR3 DNA reads as TGTGCCAGCAGCCTGAACACTGAAGCTTTCTTT. This translates into CASSLNTEAFF. The chain recombines TRBV25-1 with TRBJ1-1; unclear D gene. V was clipped by 6 bases and J by 0 bases, with 2 bases between them. Germline CDR1 is MGHDK and CDR2 is SYGVNS. The CDR3 sequence is 11 residues long. The full variable domain, completed using reference TRBV25-1 and TRBJ1-1, is EADIYQTPRYLVIGTGKKITLECSQTMGHDKMYWYQQDPGMELHLIHYSYGVNSTEKGDLSSESTVSRIRTEHFPLTLESARPSHTSQYLCASSLNTEAFFGQGTRLTVV.

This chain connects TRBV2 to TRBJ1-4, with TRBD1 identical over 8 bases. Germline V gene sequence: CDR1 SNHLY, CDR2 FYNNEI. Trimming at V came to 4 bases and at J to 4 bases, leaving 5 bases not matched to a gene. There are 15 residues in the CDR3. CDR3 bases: TGTGCCAGCAGTGTAAGCGGACAGGGTAATGAAAAACTGTTTTTT. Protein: CASSVSGQGNEKLFF.

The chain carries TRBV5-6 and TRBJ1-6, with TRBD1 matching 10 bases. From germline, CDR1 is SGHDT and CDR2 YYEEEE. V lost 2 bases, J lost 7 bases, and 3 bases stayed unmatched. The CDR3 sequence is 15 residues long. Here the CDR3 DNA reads TGTGCCAGCAGCTTCCGGGACAGGGGAAATTCACCCCTCCACTTT. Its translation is CASSFRDRGNSPLHF.

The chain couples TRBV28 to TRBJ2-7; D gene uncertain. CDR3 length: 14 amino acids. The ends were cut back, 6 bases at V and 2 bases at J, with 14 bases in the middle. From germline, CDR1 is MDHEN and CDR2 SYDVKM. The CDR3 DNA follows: TGTGCCAGCAGCCCCGTCCTCGGGCCCTACGAGCAGTACTTC. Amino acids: CASSPVLGPYEQYF. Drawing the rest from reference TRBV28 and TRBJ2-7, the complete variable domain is DVKVTQSSRYLVKRTGEKVFLECVQDMDHENMFWYRQDPGLGLRLIYFSYDVKMKEKGDIPEGYSVSREKKERFSLILESASTNQTSMYLCASSPVLGPYEQYFGPGTRLTVT.

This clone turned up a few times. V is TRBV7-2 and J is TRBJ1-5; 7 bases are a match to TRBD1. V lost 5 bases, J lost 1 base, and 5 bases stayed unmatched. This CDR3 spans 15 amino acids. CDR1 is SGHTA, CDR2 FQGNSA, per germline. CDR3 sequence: CASSRTGLSNQPQHF. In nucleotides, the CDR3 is TGTGCCAGCAGCCGGACAGGTCTGAGCAATCAGCCCCAGCATTTT.

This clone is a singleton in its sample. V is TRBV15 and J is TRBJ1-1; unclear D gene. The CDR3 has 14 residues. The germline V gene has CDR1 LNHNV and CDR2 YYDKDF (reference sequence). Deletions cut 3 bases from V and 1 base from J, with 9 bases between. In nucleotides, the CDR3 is TGTGCCACCAGCAGGAAGCCGGGGAACACTGAAGCTTTCTTT. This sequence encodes CATSRKPGNTEAFF.

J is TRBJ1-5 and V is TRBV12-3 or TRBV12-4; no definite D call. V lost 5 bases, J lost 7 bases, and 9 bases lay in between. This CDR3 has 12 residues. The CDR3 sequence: CASSDHGQPQHF. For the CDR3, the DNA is TGTGCCAGCAGTGATCATGGACAGCCCCAGCATTTT.